These 25 T cell receptor beta chains share one sample of origin, sequenced in a study of beta chain features in type 1 diabetes (dated by TCRdb to 2016 to 2018). The protocol used for the library was the immunoSEQ multiplex PCR assay. The High Capacity cDNA Reverse Transcription Kit was used to reverse transcribe all of the isolated RNA, meaning that expressed TCRB transcripts were what got sequenced. In its TCRdb copy, this immuneACCESS table keeps in-frame sequences only and misses some clones. Where compared with another copy, unresolved V genes explain less than half of these, and the others have no known cause. The sample includes roughly 170,000 clones, with about 13% observed a single time. The top ten hold 0.55% to 0.8% of the sample. Specimen: central memory CD4+ T cells from blood. These receptor sequences come from a woman aged 18 to 35 in good health.

The gene calls are TRBV4-3 and TRBJ2-5, with D hard to call. This CDR3 is built from 15 residues. The ends were cut back, 1 base at V and 1 base at J, with 10 bases in the middle. Germline V gene sequence: CDR1 LGHNA, CDR2 YSLEER. CDR3 loop: CASSQGRFSQETQYF. The CDR3 DNA follows: TGCGCCAGCAGCCAAGGCCGATTTAGCCAAGAGACCCAGTACTTC.

The chain carries TRBV28 and TRBJ1-5; 9 positions agree with TRBD1. Germline assignment: CDR1 MDHEN and CDR2 SYDVKM. The CDR3 sequence is 14 residues long. The J segment lost 5 bases and the V segment lost 2 bases, leaving 1 base of the junction unmatched. The CDR3 DNA is TGTGCCAGCAGTTTAAACAGGGGGCATCAGCCCCAGCATTTT. Residues: CASSLNRGHQPQHF.

The rearrangement joins TRBV4-2 to TRBJ2-7; perhaps TRBD2 as D (6 bases). The CDR3 length is 15 residues. The V gene lost 1 base and the J gene lost 0 bases, with 10 bases spanning the gap. Germline V CDR1 and CDR2: LGHNA, YNFKEQ. CDR3 nucleotides: TGTGCCAGCAGCCAAGGCTTGGAGGGCTCCTACGAGCAGTACTTC. Its translation: CASSQGLEGSYEQYF.

The table lists this clone with a few counts. The chain is built from TRBV9 and TRBJ2-1; D might be TRBD2 (5 bases). Between the trimmed V and J ends, which lost 4 bases and 5 bases, there was a span of 10 bases. Germline-derived CDR1 and CDR2 are SGDLS and YYNGEE. This CDR3 has 13 amino acids. The CDR3: CASSTRGNNEQFF. The CDR3 DNA reads as TGTGCCAGCAGCACTAGAGGCAACAATGAGCAGTTCTTC.

This clone has a handful of counts. Written as DNA, the CDR3 is TGCAGCGCTCAGACAGGGGATAGAACTGAAGCTTTCTTT. Translated: CSAQTGDRTEAFF. V is TRBV29-1 and J is TRBJ1-1; 8 bases are a match to TRBD1. Germline V gene data show CDR1 as SQVTM and CDR2 as ANQGSEA. The CDR3 consists of 13 residues. V lost 7 bases to trimming and J lost 5 bases; unmatched junction nucleotides: 9.

This clone was observed a handful of times. This sample also contains other DNA sequences that code for the same CDR3. The chain couples TRBV29-1 to TRBJ2-3, with D uncertain. Germline V CDR1 and CDR2: SQVTM, ANQGSEA. CDR3 size: 12 residues. Trimming stripped 1 base from V and 3 bases from J, with 5 bases between. In DNA form, the CDR3 reads TGCAGCGTTGAAGGGGCGACAGATACGCAGTATTTT. Amino acids: CSVEGATDTQYF.

The chain combines TRBV7-8 with TRBJ2-3; 13 bases agree with TRBD2. Germline V gives CDR1 SGHVS, CDR2 FQNEAQ. The length of the CDR3 is 14 residues. Losses at the gene ends were 9 bases for V and 4 bases for J; bases not matched to a gene: 4. The CDR3 DNA reads TGTGCCAGTAGGACTAGCGGGAGCGCAGATACGCAGTATTTT. As protein: CASRTSGSADTQYF.

This clone showed up just a few times. The V call is TRBV2, the J call TRBJ2-5, with D perhaps TRBD2 (5 bases). The germline V and J ends were trimmed by 7 bases and 4 bases, with 16 bases remaining between them. Germline V lookup: CDR1 SNHLY, CDR2 FYNNEI. This CDR3 comprises 14 residues. The CDR3 loop reads CASTLMGDGETQYF. For the CDR3, the DNA is TGTGCCAGCACCCTGATGGGAGACGGAGAGACCCAGTACTTC. Based on the CDR3 plus reference TRBV2 and TRBJ2-5, the full variable domain is EPEVTQTPSHQVTQMGQEVILRCVPISNHLYFYWYRQILGQKVEFLVSFYNNEISEKSEIFDDQFSVERPDGSNFTLKIRSTKLEDSAMYFCASTLMGDGETQYFGPGTRLLVL.

This clone was detected only a few times. CDR3 loop: CSVSGLLADNEQFF. The DNA for the CDR3 is TGCAGCGTCTCCGGGTTACTAGCGGACAATGAGCAGTTCTTC. The V and J genes are TRBV29-1 and TRBJ2-1; 8 positions match TRBD2. Germline-derived CDR1 and CDR2 are SQVTM and ANQGSEA. The CDR3 spans 14 residues. V dropped 6 bases and J dropped 5; count of bases not matched to a gene: 9.

This chain connects TRBV10-3 to TRBJ1-2; weak D call: TRBD1 (6 bases). The CDR3 spans 11 residues. Between the trimmed V and J ends, which lost 8 bases and 8 bases, there was a span of 12 bases. CDR1 is ENHRY and CDR2 is SYGVKD in the germline V gene. The chain's CDR3 is CAIRAGEGYTF. DNA of the CDR3: TGTGCCATCCGGGCAGGGGAGGGCTACACCTTC.

This clone was recorded a few times. V and J are TRBV14 and TRBJ2-1; 7 nucleotides line up with TRBD1. Germline V gene lookup returns CDR1 SGHDN and CDR2 FVKESK. The CDR3 has 16 residues. V lost 5 bases to trimming and J lost 1 base; unmatched junction nucleotides: 8. Here the CDR3 DNA reads TGTGCCAGCAGCAGACAGGGCCTAATTTCCTACAATGAGCAGTTCTTC. Translated: CASSRQGLISYNEQFF.

The chain links TRBV5-1 to TRBJ2-7; 8 positions agree with TRBD1. J lost 1 base, V lost 0 bases, and 6 bases had no gene match. Germline V gene data show CDR1 as SGHRS and CDR2 as YFSETQ. The CDR3 spans 16 residues. Here the CDR3 DNA reads TGCGCCAGCAGCTTGGCGTTCGGGACAGGTTCCTACGAGCAGTACTTC. Protein product: CASSLAFGTGSYEQYF. Combining the CDR3 with reference TRBV5-1 and TRBJ2-7 gives the whole variable domain KAGVTQTPRYLIKTRGQQVTLSCSPISGHRSVSWYQQTPGQGLQFLFEYFSETQRNKGNFPGRFSGRQFSNSRSEMNVSTLELGDSALYLCASSLAFGTGSYEQYFGPGTRLTVT.

This clone was found a few times. The V gene is TRBV28, the J gene TRBJ2-7; D might be TRBD2 (7 bases). V shed 3 bases and J shed 6 bases, with 18 bases lying between them. Germline V gives CDR1 MDHEN, CDR2 SYDVKM. The CDR3 has 15 amino acids. The CDR3 nucleotides are TGTGCCAGCAGTTTGTACAGGGTCCCGGGGGGCGAGCAGTACTTC. Translated: CASSLYRVPGGEQYF.

This clone was observed a few times. V is TRBV7-2 and J is TRBJ2-6; D might be TRBD2 (6 bases). Germline-derived CDR1 and CDR2 are SGHTA and FQGNSA. Between the trimmed V and J ends, which lost 3 bases and 1 base, there was a span of 7 bases. This CDR3 comprises 15 residues. Written as DNA, the CDR3 is TGTGCCAGCAGCTTCGGGAGTTCTGGGGCCAACGTCCTGACTTTC. It yields the protein CASSFGSSGANVLTF.

This clone has more than one count but fewer than ten. The rearrangement links TRBV2 to TRBJ2-3; D is ambiguous. Per the germline V gene, CDR1 is SNHLY and CDR2 is FYNNEI. With 3 bases removed from V and 5 bases from J, the gap between germline ends came to 6 bases. This CDR3 is 12 amino acids long. The CDR3 here is CASSDNRDTQYF. CDR3 sequence (DNA): TGTGCCAGCAGTGATAATAGAGATACGCAGTATTTT.

V usage is TRBV5-1 and J usage is TRBJ1-4, with a weak D call TRBD1 (6 bases). The CDR3 runs to 14 residues. The V gene lost 4 bases and the J gene lost 8 bases, with 15 bases spanning the gap. CDR1 is SGHRS and CDR2 is YFSETQ in the germline V gene. The chain's CDR3 is CASSRDRMEEKLFF. The CDR3 DNA reads TGCGCCAGCAGCCGAGACAGGATGGAAGAAAAACTGTTTTTT. The variable domain in full, with the rest retrieved from reference TRBV5-1 and TRBJ1-4, is KAGVTQTPRYLIKTRGQQVTLSCSPISGHRSVSWYQQTPGQGLQFLFEYFSETQRNKGNFPGRFSGRQFSNSRSEMNVSTLELGDSALYLCASSRDRMEEKLFFGSGTQLSVL.

This clone was seen a few times. The chain employs TRBV29-1 and TRBJ1-1; D is unclear. V was clipped by 3 bases and J by 5 bases, with 13 bases between them. Looked up from germline, CDR1 is SQVTM and CDR2 is ANQGSEA. This CDR3 has 13 residues. In nucleotides, the CDR3 is TGCAGCGTTGACTCGGGAGCGAAAACTGAAGCTTTCTTT. Translating gives CSVDSGAKTEAFF.

The chain employs TRBV15 and TRBJ2-5; weak D call: TRBD1 (6 bases). CDR1 LNHNV and CDR2 YYDKDF come from the germline V gene (reference sequence). This CDR3 spans 14 amino acids. The V end was cut by 0 bases, the J end by 5 bases, with 10 bases between. The CDR3 region is CATSRDLGAETQYF. The CDR3 DNA is TGTGCCACCAGCAGAGATCTGGGGGCGGAGACCCAGTACTTC.

This clone was counted only a few times. The chain uses TRBV11-1 and TRBJ2-1; TRBD2 matches at 8 bases. The junction had 4 bases not matched to a gene; V was cut back by 1 base and J by 5 bases. The germline gives CDR1 SGHAT, CDR2 FQDESV (reference sequence). This CDR3 region has 15 residues. The CDR3 DNA sequence: TGTGCCAGCAGCTTAGTTACTAGCGGCAACAATGAGCAGTTCTTC. Residues: CASSLVTSGNNEQFF.

The sample holds a few counts of this clone. This sequence joins TRBV7-3 and TRBJ2-2; 9 bases are shared with TRBD1. Germline CDR1 SGHTA, CDR2 FQGTGA. CDR3 size: 16 residues. Unmatched junction bases numbered 8, after V lost 2 bases and J lost 7 bases. The CDR3 DNA follows: TGTGCCAGCAGCTTATTAGGGACAGGGAATGGCGGGGAGCTGTTTTTT. It is translated as CASSLLGTGNGGELFF.

This clone was seen a few times. This chain links TRBV15 with TRBJ1-5; no clear D. CDR1 is LNHNV and CDR2 is YYDKDF in the germline V gene (reference sequence). Between the trimmed V and J ends, which lost 3 bases and 2 bases, there was a span of 8 bases. The CDR3 is made up of 14 amino acids. CDR3 region: CATSRGGGNQPQHF. The CDR3 DNA is TGTGCCACCAGCAGGGGTGGAGGCAATCAGCCCCAGCATTTT.

This clone was seen ten or more times. The chain has TRBV11-1 and TRBJ2-5; perhaps TRBD2 as D (5 bases). This CDR3 spans 11 amino acids. CDR1 is SGHAT, CDR2 FQDESV, per germline (reference sequence). V lost 5 bases and J lost 7, with 8 bases in between. The CDR3 sequence is CASSPGTTQYF. The CDR3 region has the DNA TGTGCCAGCAGCCCGGGAACGACCCAGTACTTC. Full variable domain (rest looked up from reference TRBV11-1 and TRBJ2-5): EAEVAQSPRYKITEKSQAVAFWCDPISGHATLYWYRQILGQGPELLVQFQDESVVDDSQLPKDRFSAERLKGVDSTLKIQPAELGDSAMYLCASSPGTTQYFGPGTRLLVL.

This clone came up many times. The gene calls are TRBV14 and TRBJ1-2, with D maybe TRBD1 (6 bases). The germline gives CDR1 SGHDN, CDR2 FVKESK. The CDR3 is 15 amino acids. V was shortened by 1 base and J by 6 bases, with 15 bases between the two germline ends. The CDR3 protein is CASSQATDSTHGYTF. The CDR3 bases are TGTGCCAGCAGCCAAGCGACGGACAGTACTCATGGCTACACCTTC.

This clone has a handful of counts. The V gene is TRBV14, the J gene TRBJ1-1; D not certain. Looked up from germline, CDR1 is SGHDN and CDR2 is FVKESK. V lost 5 bases and J 4 bases, leaving 11 bases between the germline ends. The length of the CDR3 is 13 residues. The CDR3 DNA sequence: TGTGCCAGCAGCTTCTCTTACGGCACTGAAGCTTTCTTT. Its protein product is CASSFSYGTEAFF.

The chain is built from TRBV7-9 and TRBJ2-3; tentatively, D is TRBD1 (5 bases). The germline gives CDR1 SEHNR, CDR2 FQNEAQ (reference sequence). CDR3 size: 14 residues. V gave up 5 bases and J gave up 4 bases, with 13 bases separating them. CDR3 sequence reads: CASSGAGFADTQYF. In DNA form, the CDR3 reads TGTGCCAGCAGCGGAGCAGGGTTTGCAGATACGCAGTATTTT.